This T cell receptor beta chain was observed in a study of PD-1 blockade in classical Hodgkin lymphoma. Each patient relapsed following autologous stem cell transplantation, and prior brentuximab vedotin exposure differed. Using immunoSEQ multiplex PCR, the repertoire was profiled, and TCRdb retains in-frame clones only, with some absent. The table shows about 9,900 clones, with more than 85% occurring only once. This CDR3 comprises 19 residues. Material: peripheral blood mononuclear cells (PBMCs), obtained at baseline. This TCR came from a human donor with classical Hodgkin lymphoma. The chain links TRBV12-1 to TRBJ2-5; the DNA was not compared with TRBD2, the D call given in the table. TRBV12-1 is a pseudogene. The CDR3 loop reads CARDPGTSGRSVVGETQYF. CDR3 DNA sequence: TGTGCCAGAGACCCCGGGACTAGCGGGAGGAGCGTGGTTGGAGAGACCCAGTACTTC.